This entry lists 26 T cell receptor beta chains sequenced from one sample in a study of shared clonotypes between healthy human individuals. The protocol was immunoSEQ multiplex PCR, while the TCRdb copy is restricted to in-frame clones and leaves out a portion. The top ten clones hold roughly 0.45% of a sample with over a million clones, about 98% of them seen once. The sequencing sample was made of naive CD4+ T cells sorted from blood. Subset: CD45RA+ positively selected. All receptors derive from a man aged 25 to 40 in good health.

This chain uses TRBV5-1 with TRBJ1-1; 7 bases align to TRBD1. Germline lookup yields CDR1 SGHRS and CDR2 YFSETQ. The CDR3 runs to 16 residues. V gave up 5 bases and J gave up 0 bases; unmatched junction bases: 10. The CDR3 protein is CASRPGRGTMNTEAFF. The CDR3 DNA follows: TGCGCCAGCAGACCCGGCAGGGGGACCATGAACACTGAAGCTTTCTTT. Based on the CDR3 plus reference TRBV5-1 and TRBJ1-1, the full variable domain is KAGVTQTPRYLIKTRGQQVTLSCSPISGHRSVSWYQQTPGQGLQFLFEYFSETQRNKGNFPGRFSGRQFSNSRSEMNVSTLELGDSALYLCASRPGRGTMNTEAFFGQGTRLTVV.

The chain joins TRBV19 to TRBJ2-4; a weak D match, TRBD1 (5 bases). The CDR3 consists of 16 residues. V was pared by 5 bases and J by 9 bases, with 23 bases between. The germline V gene has CDR1 LNHDA and CDR2 SQIVND (reference sequence). This CDR3 is CASSPGQGWGFGIQYF. The CDR3 DNA follows: TGTGCCAGTAGTCCCGGGCAGGGTTGGGGTTTCGGCATTCAGTACTTC.

The CDR3 reads CASSPQRLEEGEGDTQYF. Here the CDR3 DNA reads TGTGCCAGCTCACCACAACGTCTCGAGGAGGGAGAAGGAGATACGCAGTATTTT. The chain links TRBV18 to TRBJ2-3; D might be TRBD2 (6 bases). The CDR3 is 18 amino acids. Trimming left V 1 base short and J 5 bases short, with 22 bases between. Germline lookup yields CDR1 KGHSH and CDR2 LQKENI.

V and J are TRBV21-1 and TRBJ2-7; TRBD2 is the table's D call and was not checked against the DNA. TRBV21-1 is a pseudogene. CDR3 size: 13 residues. For the CDR3, the DNA is TGTGCCAGCACCCGCGACTTAGTCCACGAGCAGTACTTC. This encodes CASTRDLVHEQYF.

V is TRBV25-1 and J is TRBJ2-7; 12 bases map to TRBD2. The CDR3 sequence is 15 residues long. The ends lost 6 bases at V and 5 bases at J; junction bases unmatched: 8. Germline V gene sequence: CDR1 MGHDK, CDR2 SYGVNS. CDR3 bases: TGTGCCAGCAGATACTCTAGCGGGAGGGCCGACGAGCAGTACTTC. Protein product: CASRYSSGRADEQYF.

V gene TRBV5-1 combines with J gene TRBJ2-5; the match to TRBD2 covers 7 bases. The CDR3 is 15 amino acids. The germline gives CDR1 SGHRS, CDR2 YFSETQ. V trimming: 4 bases; J trimming: 6 bases; junction bases outside the gene matches: 12. CDR3 loop: CASSPGLEAEKTQYF. The DNA for the CDR3 is TGCGCCAGCAGCCCTGGACTAGAGGCGGAGAAGACCCAGTACTTC.

The chain recombines TRBV6-4 with TRBJ1-1; possible D gene TRBD1, 5 bases. The V gene lost 8 bases and the J gene lost 5 bases, with 12 bases spanning the gap. The CDR3 has 12 amino acids. From germline, CDR1 is MRHNA and CDR2 SNTAGT. Here the CDR3 reads CASFSGRTEAFF. DNA of the CDR3: TGTGCCAGCTTCTCAGGGCGGACTGAAGCTTTCTTT.

In this sample, this clone turned up once. V and J are TRBV27 and TRBJ2-1; 12 bases map to TRBD2. Per germline, CDR1 MNHEY and CDR2 SMNVEV (reference sequence). Trimming took 2 bases from V and 9 from J; bases not matched to a gene: 17. This CDR3 has 19 residues. The DNA for the CDR3 is TGTGCCAGCAGTTTAAGTCGCCCGACTAGCGGGAGAATAGAGGGTGAGCAGTTCTTC. Translated: CASSLSRPTSGRIEGEQFF.

The chain links TRBV5-6 to TRBJ1-1, with a possible D match to TRBD1 (6 bases). Between the trimmed V and J ends, which lost 0 bases and 4 bases, there was a span of 13 bases. Germline CDR1 reads SGHDT; CDR2 reads YYEEEE. This CDR3 contains 15 residues. CDR3 nucleotides: TGTGCCAGCAGCTTGGGGACAGTCTATAGCACTGAAGCTTTCTTT. Translated: CASSLGTVYSTEAFF.

This chain links TRBV5-1 with TRBJ1-1; D not resolved. Trimming cost V 3 bases and J 0 bases, with 12 bases left between them. This CDR3 has 15 amino acids. Germline V CDR1 and CDR2: SGHRS, YFSETQ. The CDR3, as DNA: TGCGCCAGCAGCTCAACCACCGGACTGAACACTGAAGCTTTCTTT. It translates to CASSSTTGLNTEAFF.

The chain is built from TRBV5-7 and TRBJ2-1; D is possibly TRBD1 or TRBD2 (5 bases each). TRBV5-7 carries the ORF label, with uncertain function. V dropped 7 bases and J dropped 6 bases, with 17 bases sitting between them. There are 14 residues in the CDR3. The CDR3 DNA sequence: TGTGCCAGCTTCCTACGGGACCAACGCAATGAGCAGTTCTTC. Amino acids: CASFLRDQRNEQFF.

The genes are TRBV6-5 and TRBJ1-1; D may be TRBD1 (6 bases). This CDR3 is built from 15 residues. Trimming removed 2 bases at V and 0 bases at J, with 10 bases between. Germline V gene lookup returns CDR1 MNHEY and CDR2 SVGAGI. CDR3 sequence: CASSYLGDMNTEAFF. For the CDR3, the DNA is TGTGCCAGCAGTTACCTGGGGGACATGAACACTGAAGCTTTCTTT.

In this sample, this clone turned up once. Sequence at one end of the junction differs from germline and may be a read error. J is TRBJ2-3 and V is TRBV15; 9 bases fit TRBD2. The length of the CDR3 is 13 residues. Germline V gives CDR1 LNHNV, CDR2 YYDKDF (reference sequence). CDR3 amino acids: CATRRAGGDTQYF. The CDR3 bases are TGTGCCACCAGAAGAGCGGGAGGAGATACGCAGTATTTT.

V and J are TRBV5-4 and TRBJ2-7; either TRBD1 or TRBD2 may supply D (5 bases each). The length of the CDR3 is 16 residues. Germline V gene sequence: CDR1 SGHNT, CDR2 YYREEE (reference sequence). Deletions cut 4 bases from V and 2 bases from J, with 19 bases between. The CDR3 bases are TGTGCCAGCAGCCCGGCCTACAACACGGGACCCTACGAGCAGTACTTC. This sequence encodes CASSPAYNTGPYEQYF.

The chain couples TRBV4-1 to TRBJ1-4, with 11 nucleotides matching TRBD1. Germline V lookup: CDR1 MGHRA, CDR2 YSYEKL. The CDR3 totals 15 residues. With V trimmed by 4 bases and J by 8 bases, 6 bases remained unmatched. The CDR3 nucleotides read TGCGCCAGCAGCCGGACCGGGACAGGGGGAGAAAAACTGTTTTTT. Residues: CASSRTGTGGEKLFF.

The chain is built from TRBV11-2 and TRBJ2-1; 9 nucleotides agree with TRBD1. CDR3 size: 14 residues. Germline V CDR1 and CDR2: SGHAT, FQNNGV. With V trimmed by 11 bases and J by 3 bases, 8 bases remained unmatched. The CDR3 loop reads CADAPGQGYNEQFF. The DNA for the CDR3 is TGTGCCGACGCACCGGGACAGGGCTACAATGAGCAGTTCTTC.

This clone was picked up one time. The chain is built from TRBV9 and TRBJ2-3; TRBD2 matches 9 bases. The CDR3 is 15 residues long. The germline gives CDR1 SGDLS, CDR2 YYNGEE. V lost 7 bases to trimming and J lost 4 bases; unmatched junction nucleotides: 10. Here the CDR3 DNA reads TGTGCCAGCTGTGTCGGTAGCGGGAGATCAGATACGCAGTATTTT. The encoded protein is CASCVGSGRSDTQYF.

The gene calls are TRBV18 and TRBJ1-4; D call uncertain. The CDR3 totals 14 residues. V shed 1 base and J shed 5 bases, with 8 bases lying between them. From germline, CDR1 is KGHSH and CDR2 LQKENI. The DNA of the CDR3 is TGTGCCAGCTCACCACAGGTCGAAAATGAAAAACTGTTTTTT. It specifies CASSPQVENEKLFF.

A note on this clone: This sample also contains other DNA sequences that code for the same CDR3. This chain uses TRBV5-1 with TRBJ2-5, with D perhaps TRBD1 or TRBD2 (5 bases each). Trimming took off 2 bases at V and 5 bases at J, with 10 bases between the two ends. Germline V lookup: CDR1 SGHRS, CDR2 YFSETQ. This CDR3 is 13 amino acids long. DNA for the CDR3: TGCGCCAGCAGCTTAGGCAGGGAGGAGACCCAGTACTTC. Its protein product is CASSLGREETQYF. Supplemented by reference TRBV5-1 and TRBJ2-5, the full variable domain reads KAGVTQTPRYLIKTRGQQVTLSCSPISGHRSVSWYQQTPGQGLQFLFEYFSETQRNKGNFPGRFSGRQFSNSRSEMNVSTLELGDSALYLCASSLGREETQYFGPGTRLLVL.

The chain joins TRBV14 to TRBJ2-5; weak D call: TRBD2 (5 bases). This CDR3 region has 17 residues. Trimming took off 1 base at V and 2 bases at J, with 17 bases between the two ends. Germline CDR1 is SGHDN and CDR2 is FVKESK. CDR3 amino acids: CASSQVPPGLHQETQYF. The CDR3 DNA reads as TGTGCCAGCAGCCAAGTCCCCCCCGGACTCCATCAAGAGACCCAGTACTTC.

This chain links TRBV6-1 with TRBJ1-4, with D maybe TRBD1 (6 bases). Germline V lookup: CDR1 MNHNS, CDR2 SASEGT. The CDR3 loop spans 13 amino acids. Trimming pared 4 bases from V and 7 bases from J, leaving 10 bases between. CDR3 sequence: CASSGTDGEKLFF. The DNA for the CDR3 is TGTGCCAGCAGTGGGACAGACGGTGAAAAACTGTTTTTT.

This clone was seen once. The rearrangement joins TRBV19 to TRBJ2-5; a weak D match, TRBD2 (5 bases). V lost 3 bases, J lost 4 bases, and 21 bases lay in between. The germline gives CDR1 LNHDA, CDR2 SQIVND (reference sequence). The CDR3 spans 17 residues. This CDR3 is CASSIGGSGLLRETQYF. The CDR3 region has the DNA TGTGCCAGTAGTATCGGTGGGAGCGGATTGTTGAGAGAGACCCAGTACTTC.

V is TRBV29-1 and J is TRBJ1-1; 7 nucleotides agree with TRBD1. CDR1 is SQVTM, CDR2 ANQGSEA, per germline. The CDR3 totals 16 residues. V trimming: 2 bases; J trimming: 1 base; junction bases outside the gene matches: 10. The CDR3 loop is CSVESLSTGKNTEAFF. The CDR3 DNA sequence: TGCAGCGTTGAAAGCCTTTCGACAGGGAAGAACACTGAAGCTTTCTTT. The complete variable domain, with remaining parts taken from reference TRBV29-1 and TRBJ1-1, reads SAVISQKPSRDICQRGTSLTIQCQVDSQVTMMFWYRQQPGQSLTLIATANQGSEATYESGFVIDKFPISRPNLTFSTLTVSNMSPEDSSIYLCSVESLSTGKNTEAFFGQGTRLTVV.

This rearrangement joins TRBV30 to TRBJ2-7, with D possibly matching TRBD1 (5 bases). The length of the CDR3 is 11 residues. Germline V gives CDR1 GTSNPN, CDR2 SVGIG (reference sequence). V was clipped by 1 base and J by 12 bases, with 13 bases between them. DNA for the CDR3: TGTGCCTGGAGTGCACAGGCCAGTCGGTACTTC. It encodes CAWSAQASRYF.

This clone was seen only once. At the DNA level, this CDR3 is encoded by other sequences in the same sample as well. This sequence joins TRBV29-1 and TRBJ2-6; TRBD1 matches 8 bases. Germline V gives CDR1 SQVTM, CDR2 ANQGSEA. With V trimmed by 4 bases and J by 4 bases, 3 bases remained unmatched. The CDR3 totals 14 residues. CDR3 region: CSVADRAGANVLTF. Written as DNA, the CDR3 is TGCAGCGTTGCGGACAGGGCAGGGGCCAACGTCCTGACTTTC.

The gene calls are TRBV18 and TRBJ1-1, with D uncertain. The CDR3 sequence is 14 residues long. The V end was cut by 3 bases, the J end by 6 bases, with 14 bases between. In germline, CDR1 is KGHSH, CDR2 LQKENI. The CDR3 DNA sequence: TGTGCCAGCTCACCGAAGCATATCGAGGCTGAAGCTTTCTTT. It codes for CASSPKHIEAEAFF.